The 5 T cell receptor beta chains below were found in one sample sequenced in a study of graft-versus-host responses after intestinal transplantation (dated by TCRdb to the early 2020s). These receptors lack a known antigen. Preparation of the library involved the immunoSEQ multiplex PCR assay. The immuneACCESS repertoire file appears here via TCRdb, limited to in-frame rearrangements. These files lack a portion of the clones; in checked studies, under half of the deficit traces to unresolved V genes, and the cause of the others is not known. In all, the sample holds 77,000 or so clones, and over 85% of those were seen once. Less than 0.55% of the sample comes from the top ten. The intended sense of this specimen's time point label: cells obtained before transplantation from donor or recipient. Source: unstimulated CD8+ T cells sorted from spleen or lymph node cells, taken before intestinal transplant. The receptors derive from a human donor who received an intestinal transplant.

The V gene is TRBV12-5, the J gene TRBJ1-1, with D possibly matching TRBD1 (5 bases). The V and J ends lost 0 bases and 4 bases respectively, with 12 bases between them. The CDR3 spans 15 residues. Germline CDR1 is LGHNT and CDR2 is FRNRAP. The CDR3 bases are TGTGCTAGTGGTTTGGTAGGGGCAGGCGGCACTGAAGCTTTCTTT. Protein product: CASGLVGAGGTEAFF.

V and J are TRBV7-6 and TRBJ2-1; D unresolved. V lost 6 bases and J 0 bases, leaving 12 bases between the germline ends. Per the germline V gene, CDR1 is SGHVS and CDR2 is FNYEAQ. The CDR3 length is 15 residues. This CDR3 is CASRSARASYNEQFF. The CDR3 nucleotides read TGTGCCAGCAGGTCTGCTAGGGCCTCCTACAATGAGCAGTTCTTC.

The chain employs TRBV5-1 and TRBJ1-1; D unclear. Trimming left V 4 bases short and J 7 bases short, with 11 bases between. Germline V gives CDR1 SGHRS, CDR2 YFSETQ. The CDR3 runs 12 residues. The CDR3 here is CASSANSIEAFF. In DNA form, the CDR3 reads TGCGCCAGCAGCGCGAACAGTATTGAAGCTTTCTTT.

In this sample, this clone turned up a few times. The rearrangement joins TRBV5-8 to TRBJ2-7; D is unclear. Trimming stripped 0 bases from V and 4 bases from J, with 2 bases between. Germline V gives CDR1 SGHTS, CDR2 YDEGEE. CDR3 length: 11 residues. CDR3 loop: CASSLGYEQYF. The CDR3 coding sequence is TGTGCCAGCAGCTTGGGGTACGAGCAGTACTTC.

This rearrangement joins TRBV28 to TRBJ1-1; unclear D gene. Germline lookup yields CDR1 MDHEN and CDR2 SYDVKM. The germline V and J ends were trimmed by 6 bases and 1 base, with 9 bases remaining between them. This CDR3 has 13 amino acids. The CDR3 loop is CASRLTRNTEAFF. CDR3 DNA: TGTGCCAGCAGGCTGACACGGAACACTGAAGCTTTCTTT.